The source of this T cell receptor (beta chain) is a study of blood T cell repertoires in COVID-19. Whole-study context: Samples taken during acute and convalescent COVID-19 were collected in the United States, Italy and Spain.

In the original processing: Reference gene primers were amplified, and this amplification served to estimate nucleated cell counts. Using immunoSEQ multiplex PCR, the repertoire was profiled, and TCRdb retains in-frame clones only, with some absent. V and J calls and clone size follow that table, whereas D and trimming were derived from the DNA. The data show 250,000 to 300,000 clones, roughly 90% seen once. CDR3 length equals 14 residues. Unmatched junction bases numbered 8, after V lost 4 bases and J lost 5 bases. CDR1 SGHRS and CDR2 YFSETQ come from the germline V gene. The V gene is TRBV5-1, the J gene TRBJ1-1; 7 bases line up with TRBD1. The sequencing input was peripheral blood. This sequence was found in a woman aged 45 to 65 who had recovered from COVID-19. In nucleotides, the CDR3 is TGCGCCAGCAGCGTGGGACAGCTCGGGACTGAAGCTTTCTTT. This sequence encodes CASSVGQLGTEAFF.